The 9 T cell receptor beta chains reported below all come from one sample, sequenced in a study of shared clonotypes between healthy human individuals. Sequenced by immunoSEQ multiplex PCR; TCRdb stores in-frame clones only, minus some. The sample has about 1.1 million clones; 75% to 80% are singletons. Sequencing was carried out using memory CD4+ T cells from PBMCs. Subset reported: CD45RA-negative fraction. The receptor set was obtained from a man in his late teens or twenties in good health. Some clones in this sample may be carry-over from other donors' samples.

The V and J genes are TRBV11-2 and TRBJ1-2; D may be TRBD1 (6 bases). Germline CDR1 and CDR2: SGHAT and FQNNGV. The CDR3 extends over 15 amino acids. Trimming removed 2 bases from V and 1 base from J, with 11 bases in between. The CDR3 protein is CASSLFRGLNYGYTF. The DNA for the CDR3 is TGTGCCAGCAGCTTATTCCGGGGGCTTAACTATGGCTACACCTTC.

The rearrangement joins TRBV29-1 to TRBJ1-4, with D unresolved. Trimming cost V 1 base and J 12 bases, with 21 bases left between them. CDR1 is SQVTM, CDR2 ANQGSEA, per germline. The CDR3 extends over 15 amino acids. DNA for the CDR3: TGCAGCGTTGAAGCCCCTCAAGGGCAGTCTTCGGAACTGTTTTTT. Translating gives CSVEAPQGQSSELFF.

In this sample, this clone turned up a few times. J is TRBJ1-1 and V is TRBV2; D is ambiguous. With 7 bases removed from V and 6 bases from J, the gap between germline ends came to 9 bases. The CDR3 loop spans 11 amino acids. CDR1 SNHLY and CDR2 FYNNEI come from the germline V gene. The CDR3 here is CASTWYAEAFF. DNA for the CDR3: TGTGCCAGCACTTGGTATGCTGAAGCTTTCTTT.

The rearrangement uses TRBV10-1 and TRBJ2-1; D not resolved. This CDR3 is built from 16 residues. Deletions cut 0 bases from V and 3 bases from J, with 12 bases between. Germline-derived CDR1 and CDR2 are WNHNN and SYGVQD (reference sequence). In DNA, the CDR3 is TGCGCCAGCAGTGAGTCGGTAGCAAACTTCTACAATGAGCAGTTCTTC. It encodes CASSESVANFYNEQFF.

The CDR3 loop reads CATSRTTGYWPQHF. For the CDR3, the DNA is TGTGCCACCAGCAGGACGACAGGTTATTGGCCCCAGCATTTT. The chain recombines TRBV15 with TRBJ1-5; possibly TRBD1 for D (6 bases). The ends were cut back, 3 bases at V and 9 bases at J, with 15 bases in the middle. There are 14 residues in the CDR3. Germline V gene sequence: CDR1 LNHNV, CDR2 YYDKDF (reference sequence).

As regards this clone: Compared with germline, one end of the junction differs, possibly owing to a read error. The chain employs TRBV6-6 and TRBJ1-4; the match to TRBD1 covers 7 bases. This CDR3 region has 14 residues. CDR1 and CDR2 (germline): MNHNY, SVGAGI (reference sequence). CDR3 residues: CAGSPQDRNEKLFF. The CDR3 DNA reads TGTGCCGGCAGTCCCCAGGACAGGAATGAAAAACTGTTTTTT.

The V gene is TRBV11-2, the J gene TRBJ2-2; D perhaps matches TRBD1 (6 bases). Germline CDR1 and CDR2: SGHAT and FQNNGV. The germline V and J ends were trimmed by 7 bases and 2 bases, with 11 bases remaining between them. The CDR3 consists of 14 residues. The CDR3 region is CASIQDSNTGELFF. As DNA, the CDR3 is TGTGCCAGCATCCAGGACAGCAACACCGGGGAGCTGTTTTTT.

CDR3 residues: CAWTFSLGLQETQYF. DNA of the CDR3: TGTGCCTGGACTTTTTCACTAGGCCTCCAAGAGACCCAGTACTTC. The V gene is TRBV30, the J gene TRBJ2-5; D might be TRBD2 (5 bases). The CDR3 sequence is 15 residues long. V was cut by 4 bases and J by 1 base, with 16 bases left in between. CDR1 is GTSNPN, CDR2 SVGIG, per germline (reference sequence).

This clone has only one observation. The chain couples TRBV30 to TRBJ2-3; 11 nucleotides match TRBD2. Germline loops: CDR1 GTSNPN, CDR2 SVGIG (reference sequence). The trim removed 3 bases at V and 2 bases at J, leaving 7 bases unmatched. This CDR3 is built from 16 residues. Here the CDR3 reads CAWRSSGRGNTDTQYF. For the CDR3, the DNA is TGTGCCTGGAGGAGTAGCGGGAGGGGGAACACAGATACGCAGTATTTT.